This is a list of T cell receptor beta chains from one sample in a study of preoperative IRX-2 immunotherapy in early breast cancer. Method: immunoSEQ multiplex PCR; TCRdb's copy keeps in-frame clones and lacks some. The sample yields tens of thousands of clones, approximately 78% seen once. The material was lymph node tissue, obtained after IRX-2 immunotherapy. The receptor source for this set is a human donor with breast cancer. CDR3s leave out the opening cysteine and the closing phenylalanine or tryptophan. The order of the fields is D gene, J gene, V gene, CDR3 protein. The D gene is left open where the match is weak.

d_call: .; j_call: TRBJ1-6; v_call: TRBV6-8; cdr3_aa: ASRADTGSYNSPLH
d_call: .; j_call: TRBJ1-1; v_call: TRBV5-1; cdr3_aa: ASSLVGSVNTEAF
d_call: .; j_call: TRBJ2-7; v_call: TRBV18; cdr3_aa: ASSPPFDTSSYEQY
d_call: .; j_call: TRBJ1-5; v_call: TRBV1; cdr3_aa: ASSQDGTFNQPQH
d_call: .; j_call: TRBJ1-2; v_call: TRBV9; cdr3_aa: ASSARQFLNYGYT
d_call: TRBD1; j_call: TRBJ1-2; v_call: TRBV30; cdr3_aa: AWRGDSSGYT
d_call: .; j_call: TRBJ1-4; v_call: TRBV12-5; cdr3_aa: ASTPSVEGKRKLF
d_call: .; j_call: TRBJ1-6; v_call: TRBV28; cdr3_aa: ASSLRGRRGSPLH
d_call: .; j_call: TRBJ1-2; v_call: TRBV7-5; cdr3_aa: ASSFGTGTYGYT
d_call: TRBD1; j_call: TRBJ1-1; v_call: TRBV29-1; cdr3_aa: SVGTALNTEAF
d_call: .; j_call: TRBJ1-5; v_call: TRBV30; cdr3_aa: AWNRGWQPQH
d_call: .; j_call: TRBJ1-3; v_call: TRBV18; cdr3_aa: ASSMEQNPGNTIY
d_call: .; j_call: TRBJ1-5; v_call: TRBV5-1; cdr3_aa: ASSQVGSNQPQH
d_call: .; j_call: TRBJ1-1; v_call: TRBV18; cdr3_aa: ASSVGENTEAF
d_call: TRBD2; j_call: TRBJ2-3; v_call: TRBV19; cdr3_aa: ASSDVAGGFGDTQY
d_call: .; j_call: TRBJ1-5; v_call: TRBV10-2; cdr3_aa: ASALWGNQPQH
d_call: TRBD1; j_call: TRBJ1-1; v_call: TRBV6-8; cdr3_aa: ASSRQGRSTEAF
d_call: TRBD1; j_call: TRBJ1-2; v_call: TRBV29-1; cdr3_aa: SVGQGRTNGYT
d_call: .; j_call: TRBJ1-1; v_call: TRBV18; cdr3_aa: ASSYDGQMNTEAF
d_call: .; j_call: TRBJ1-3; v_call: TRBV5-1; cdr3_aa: ASSLRGQGSGNTIY
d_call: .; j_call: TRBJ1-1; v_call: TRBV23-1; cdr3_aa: ASSQVLRGNTEAF
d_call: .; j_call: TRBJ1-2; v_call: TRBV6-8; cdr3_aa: ASSERGARGYT
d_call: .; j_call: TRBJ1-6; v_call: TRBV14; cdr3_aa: ASSQVGKNSPLH
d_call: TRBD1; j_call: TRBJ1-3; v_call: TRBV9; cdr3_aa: ASSGTGAFPSGNTIY
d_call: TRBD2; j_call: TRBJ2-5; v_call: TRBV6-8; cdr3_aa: ASSYAGLPQETQY
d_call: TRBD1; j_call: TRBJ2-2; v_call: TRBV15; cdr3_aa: ATSRVKETGGRELF
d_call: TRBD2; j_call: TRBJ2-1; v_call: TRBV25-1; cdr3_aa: ASGKAGTSGYNEQF
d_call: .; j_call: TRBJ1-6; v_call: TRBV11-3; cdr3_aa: ASSLQLGYNSPLH
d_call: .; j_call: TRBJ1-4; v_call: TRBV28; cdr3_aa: ASNQGQTNEKLF
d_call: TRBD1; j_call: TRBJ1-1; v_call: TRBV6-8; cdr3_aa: AISTDRVNTEAF
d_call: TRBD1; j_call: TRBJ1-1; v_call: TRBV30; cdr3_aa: AWSVKGDSTEAF
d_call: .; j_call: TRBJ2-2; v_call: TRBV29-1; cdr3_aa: SPGHFITGELF
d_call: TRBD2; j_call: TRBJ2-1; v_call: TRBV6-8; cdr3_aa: ASSYGASGGARYNEQF
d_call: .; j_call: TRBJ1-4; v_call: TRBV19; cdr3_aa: ASSAPGDVNEKLF
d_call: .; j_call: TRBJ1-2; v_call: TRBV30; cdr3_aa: AWSPGNLYGYT
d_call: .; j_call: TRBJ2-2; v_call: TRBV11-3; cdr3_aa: ASSVSPSSANTGELF
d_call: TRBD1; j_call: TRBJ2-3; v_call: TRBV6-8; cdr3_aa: ASRSGGSTDTQY
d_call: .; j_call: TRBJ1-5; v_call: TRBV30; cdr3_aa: ALSRDTSNQPQH
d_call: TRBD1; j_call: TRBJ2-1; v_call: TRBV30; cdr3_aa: AWSVLRTGQNEQF
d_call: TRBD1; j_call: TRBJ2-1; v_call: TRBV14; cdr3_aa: ASKSQGSEQF
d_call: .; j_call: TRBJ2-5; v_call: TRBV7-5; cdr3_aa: ASSYTTVLGQETQY
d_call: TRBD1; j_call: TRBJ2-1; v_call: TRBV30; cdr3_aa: AWSPGGDFYNEQF
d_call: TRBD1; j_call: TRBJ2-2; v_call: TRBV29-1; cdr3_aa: SAQGQGNTGELF